Each of the 25 T cell receptor beta chains below was sequenced from the same sample in a study of radiation and T cells in renal cell carcinoma. The time point denotes: baseline pretreatment blood. Treatment indicated: 15 Gy SBRT to primary tumor, nephrectomy 4 weeks later. TCRdb keeps only in-frame clones here, not all; method: immunoSEQ multiplex PCR. The sample yields 50,000 to 75,000 clones, 65% to 85% seen once. The sequencing used blood, collected from a patient whose treatment included radiotherapy and nephrectomy. The origin of the receptors is a man aged 60 to 69 with renal cell carcinoma.

This chain links TRBV18 with TRBJ1-4, with 7 nucleotides matching TRBD1. CDR1 KGHSH and CDR2 LQKENI come from the germline V gene. The V and J ends lost 2 bases and 2 bases, in that order; junction bases with no gene match: 2. CDR3 length: 15 amino acids. This chain's CDR3 is CASSPSQGTNEKLFF. The CDR3 DNA reads as TGTGCCAGCTCACCATCACAGGGGACTAATGAAAAACTGTTTTTT.

The rearrangement uses TRBV9 and TRBJ1-1, with 7 bases identical to TRBD1. Germline-derived CDR1 and CDR2 are SGDLS and YYNGEE. There are 11 residues in the CDR3. The ends lost 3 bases at V and 10 bases at J; junction bases unmatched: 3. The CDR3 region is CASSGRQGAFF. The DNA for the CDR3 is TGTGCCAGCAGCGGACGACAGGGAGCTTTCTTT. The variable domain in full, with the rest retrieved from reference TRBV9 and TRBJ1-1, is DSGVTQTPKHLITATGQRVTLRCSPRSGDLSVYWYQQSLDQGLQFLIQYYNGEERAKGNILERFSAQQFPDLHSELNLSSLELGDSALYFCASSGRQGAFFGQGTRLTVV.

The chain couples TRBV4-2 to TRBJ1-1; the match to TRBD1 covers 7 bases. Germline CDR1 and CDR2: LGHNA and YNFKEQ. V lost 4 bases, J lost 4 bases, and 12 bases stayed unmatched. CDR3 length equals 16 residues. As DNA, the CDR3 is TGTGCCAGCAGCCTCCAGATTGGGCAGGGGGGCACTGAAGCTTTCTTT. As protein: CASSLQIGQGGTEAFF.

The chain joins TRBV6-1 to TRBJ2-3, with TRBD1 identical over 9 bases. The germline V gene has CDR1 MNHNS and CDR2 SASEGT. The ends lost 4 bases at V and 1 base at J; junction bases unmatched: 3. The CDR3 has 15 amino acids. The CDR3 here is CASSVRTGGTDTQYF. For the CDR3, the DNA is TGTGCCAGCAGTGTCCGGACAGGGGGCACAGATACGCAGTATTTT.

The CDR3 protein is CASSLEAGGTYEQYV. The CDR3 DNA sequence: TGTGCCAGCAGCTTAGAGGCGGGAGGGACCTACGAGCAGTACGTC. The gene calls are TRBV7-8 and TRBJ2-7; 9 bases fit TRBD2. Germline trimming cut 1 base from V and 2 bases from J; bases unmatched to any gene: 3. Germline V lookup: CDR1 SGHVS, CDR2 FQNEAQ. There are 15 residues in the CDR3.

The chain carries TRBV7-9 and TRBJ2-5; D is unresolved. The length of the CDR3 is 12 residues. Germline loops: CDR1 SEHNR, CDR2 FQNEAQ (reference sequence). Trimming shortened V by 7 bases and J by 5 bases, and 11 bases separated the two germline ends. This CDR3 reads CASTSLGETQYF. The CDR3 region has the DNA TGTGCCAGCACCTCCCTAGGGGAGACCCAGTACTTC.

The chain is built from TRBV6-1 and TRBJ2-1; TRBD1 matches 7 bases. Germline CDR1 MNHNS, CDR2 SASEGT. CDR3 length: 13 residues. V dropped 6 bases and J dropped 7; count of bases not matched to a gene: 6. The CDR3 spells CASRPDRVNEQFF. In DNA form, the CDR3 reads TGTGCCAGCAGACCCGACAGGGTTAATGAGCAGTTCTTC.

The sample holds a few counts of this clone. The chain employs TRBV13 and TRBJ1-1, with D unresolved. From germline, CDR1 is PRHDT and CDR2 FYEKMQ (reference sequence). There are 15 residues in the CDR3. Trimming removed 0 bases at V and 3 bases at J, with 11 bases between. The CDR3 bases are TGTGCCAGCAGCTTAGGTGAGGCGATGGACACTGAAGCTTTCTTT. Its protein is CASSLGEAMDTEAFF.

The V gene is TRBV10-1, the J gene TRBJ2-5, with 8 bases fitting TRBD2. Germline V lookup: CDR1 WNHNN, CDR2 SYGVQD (reference sequence). This CDR3 has 15 amino acids. V lost 3 bases to trimming and J lost 2 bases; unmatched junction nucleotides: 5. The CDR3 DNA sequence: TGCGCCAGCAGTGAAGGGACTAGTTTACAAGAGACCCAGTACTTC. Translation: CASSEGTSLQETQYF.

CDR3 coding DNA: TGTGCCAGCAGTGCGACGGACGGCACAGATACGCAGTATTTT. Amino acid sequence: CASSATDGTDTQYF. The V call is TRBV6-4, the J call TRBJ2-3; D is uncertain. Germline CDR1 and CDR2: MRHNA and SNTAGT. This CDR3 comprises 14 residues. V shed 4 bases and J shed 1 base, with 9 bases lying between them.

Here the CDR3 DNA reads TGCAGCGTTGTAGGTACTGAAGCTTTCTTT. Its protein product is CSVVGTEAFF. The chain carries TRBV29-1 and TRBJ1-1; D remains ambiguous. Germline lookup yields CDR1 SQVTM and CDR2 ANQGSEA. The V gene lost 4 bases and the J gene lost 5 bases, with 5 bases spanning the gap. The CDR3 is made up of 10 amino acids.

This clone was detected only once. The chain links TRBV5-1 to TRBJ2-5, with D tentatively TRBD2 (5 bases). The CDR3 contains 15 residues. Per germline, CDR1 SGHRS and CDR2 YFSETQ. V was clipped by 4 bases and J by 2 bases, with 15 bases between them. CDR3 amino acids: CASSPKEALQETQYF. In nucleotides, the CDR3 is TGCGCCAGCAGCCCCAAGGAGGCCCTTCAAGAGACCCAGTACTTC.

The V call is TRBV2, the J call TRBJ2-1, with D maybe TRBD2 (5 bases). Trimming took 9 bases from V and 8 from J, leaving 23 bases between them. Germline loops: CDR1 SNHLY, CDR2 FYNNEI. CDR3 size: 15 residues. The CDR3 protein is CASQRGGRLSDEQFF. The DNA for the CDR3 is TGTGCCAGTCAGCGTGGAGGCAGACTGTCGGATGAGCAGTTCTTC.

The chain has TRBV6-5 and TRBJ2-4; 7 positions match TRBD2. Germline lookup yields CDR1 MNHEY and CDR2 SVGAGI. V lost 6 bases to trimming and J lost 7 bases; unmatched junction nucleotides: 6. CDR3 size: 13 residues. DNA for the CDR3: TGTGCCAGCAGCCCGGGACTACAGAACATTCAGTACTTC. Its protein is CASSPGLQNIQYF.

This chain connects TRBV7-9 to TRBJ1-5, with unresolved D. The CDR3 is 13 residues long. Trimming cost V 1 base and J 6 bases, with 7 bases left between them. The germline V gene has CDR1 SEHNR and CDR2 FQNEAQ (reference sequence). CDR3 DNA: TGTGCCAGCAGCTTAGACAGTTCTCAGCCCCAGCATTTT. Protein: CASSLDSSQPQHF.

The V gene is TRBV2, the J gene TRBJ1-2; 8 positions agree with TRBD1. The CDR3 is 12 amino acids. CDR1 and CDR2 from the germline V gene are SNHLY and FYNNEI. Trimming at V came to 8 bases and at J to 5 bases, leaving 4 bases not matched to a gene. This chain's CDR3 is CASRQGAYGYTF. In DNA, the CDR3 is TGTGCCAGCCGGCAGGGGGCGTATGGCTACACCTTC.

The chain couples TRBV5-3 to TRBJ2-1; 8 positions match TRBD2. TRBV5-3 is flagged as an ORF with uncertain function. The length of the CDR3 is 17 residues. J gave up 10 bases and V 5 bases, and 20 bases lay outside the gene matches. The DNA of the CDR3 is TGTGCCAGAAGTTCCGCCCCCGACAGCGGGAGTCGAAGGGAGCAGTTCTTC. Translated, it gives CARSSAPDSGSRREQFF.

Concerning this clone itself: Other nucleotide sequences in the sample specify the same CDR3. This rearrangement joins TRBV7-7 to TRBJ2-3; TRBD2 matches 12 bases. The CDR3 length is 16 residues. V lost 5 bases, J lost 2 bases, and 5 bases stayed unmatched. Per the germline V gene, CDR1 is SSHAT and CDR2 is FNYEAQ (reference sequence). CDR3 protein: CASSPGLAGTTDTQYF. CDR3 sequence (DNA): TGTGCCAGCAGCCCGGGACTAGCGGGCACCACAGATACGCAGTATTTT.

The chain has TRBV19 and TRBJ1-3; D is uncertain. The germline V and J ends were trimmed by 6 bases and 0 bases, with 12 bases remaining between them. The CDR3 has 15 amino acids. Looked up from germline, CDR1 is LNHDA and CDR2 is SQIVND (reference sequence). CDR3 loop: CASSPLVNSGNTIYF. The CDR3 DNA is TGTGCCAGTAGCCCGCTGGTCAACTCTGGAAACACCATATATTTT. Full variable domain (missing parts from reference TRBV19 and TRBJ1-3): DGGITQSPKYLFRKEGQNVTLSCEQNLNHDAMYWYRQDPGQGLRLIYYSQIVNDFQKGDIAEGYSVSREKKESFPLTVTSAQKNPTAFYLCASSPLVNSGNTIYFGEGSWLTVV.

The CDR3 DNA reads as TGTGCCAGTAGTATAGGCAAACAGGGGGTGGTTAGGGAGACCCAGTACTTC. Encoded protein: CASSIGKQGVVRETQYF. The chain combines TRBV19 with TRBJ2-5, with TRBD1 matching 8 bases. The V gene's germline CDR1 is LNHDA and CDR2 SQIVND (reference sequence). V shed 1 base and J 5 bases; nucleotides not matched to a gene: 12. CDR3 length: 17 amino acids.

This clone came up a few times. This rearrangement joins TRBV4-3 to TRBJ1-2; D uncertain. This CDR3 spans 14 amino acids. V was trimmed by 4 bases and J by 8 bases, leaving 17 bases between them. CDR1 is LGHNA, CDR2 YSLEER, per germline. CDR3 sequence: CASSREGTRSGYTF. DNA of the CDR3: TGCGCCAGCAGCCGAGAAGGTACGCGTTCAGGCTACACCTTC.

V gene TRBV18 combines with J gene TRBJ1-2, with D perhaps matching TRBD1 (6 bases). CDR3 size: 13 residues. V was cut by 0 bases and J by 8 bases, with 10 bases left in between. CDR1 is KGHSH and CDR2 is LQKENI in the germline V gene. DNA for the CDR3: TGTGCCAGCTCACCACCGGCGGGGGGCGGCTACACCTTC. Amino acid sequence: CASSPPAGGGYTF.

J is TRBJ2-2 and V is TRBV7-9, with D possibly TRBD1 on 5 matching bases. Germline lookup yields CDR1 SEHNR and CDR2 FQNEAQ (reference sequence). The CDR3 loop spans 17 amino acids. With 5 bases removed from V and 2 bases from J, the gap between germline ends came to 18 bases. The CDR3 spells CASSPAAGNPNTGELFF. The CDR3 DNA reads TGTGCCAGCAGCCCGGCGGCAGGGAACCCCAACACCGGGGAGCTGTTTTTT.

V and J are TRBV10-2 and TRBJ1-1; D is unresolved. The CDR3 loop spans 13 amino acids. V was trimmed by 2 bases and J by 1 base, leaving 5 bases between them. Germline lookup yields CDR1 WSHSY and CDR2 SAAADI. CDR3 nucleotides: TGCGCCAGCAGTGAGCAGTGGAACACTGAAGCTTTCTTT. Protein product: CASSEQWNTEAFF.

The V gene is TRBV7-2, the J gene TRBJ2-3; a possible D gene is TRBD2 (5 bases). Germline assignment: CDR1 SGHTA and CDR2 FQGNSA. This CDR3 spans 14 amino acids. Deletions cut 4 bases from V and 4 bases from J, with 12 bases between. For the CDR3, the DNA is TGTGCCAGCAGCTACGGTGGAGGCCCAGATACGCAGTATTTT. Translated: CASSYGGGPDTQYF.